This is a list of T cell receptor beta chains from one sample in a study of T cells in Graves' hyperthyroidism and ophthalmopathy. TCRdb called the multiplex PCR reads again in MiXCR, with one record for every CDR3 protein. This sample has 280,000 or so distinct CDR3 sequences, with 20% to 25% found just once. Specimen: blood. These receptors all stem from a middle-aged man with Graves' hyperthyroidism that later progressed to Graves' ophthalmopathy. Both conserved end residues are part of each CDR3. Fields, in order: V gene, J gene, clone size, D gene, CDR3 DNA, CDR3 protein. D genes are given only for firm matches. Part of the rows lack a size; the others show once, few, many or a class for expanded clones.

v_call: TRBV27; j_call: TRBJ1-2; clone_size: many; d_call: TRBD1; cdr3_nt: TGTGCCAGCAGTTCGACAGGGGGCAGTGGCTACACCTTC; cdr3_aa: CASSSTGGSGYTF
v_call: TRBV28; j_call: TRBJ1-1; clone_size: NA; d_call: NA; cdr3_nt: TGTGCCAGCAGTATACTCGGACAGAGCGCTTTCTTT; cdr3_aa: CASSILGQSAFF
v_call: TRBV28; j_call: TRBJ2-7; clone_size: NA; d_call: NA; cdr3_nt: TGTGCCAGCCGGGGGAGTCACGCCTCCTACGAGCAGTACTTC; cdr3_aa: CASRGSHASYEQYF
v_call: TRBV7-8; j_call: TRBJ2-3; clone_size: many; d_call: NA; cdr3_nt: TGTGCCAGCAGCTTAGCGCGGGGAATTCGAACAGATACGCAGTATTTT; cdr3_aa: CASSLARGIRTDTQYF
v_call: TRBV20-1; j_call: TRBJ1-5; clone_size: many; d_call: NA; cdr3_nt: TGCAGTGCTAGAGCAGGGAGGTCGGCCGTAGTATATAGCAATCAGCCCCAGCATTTT; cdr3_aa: CSARAGRSAVVYSNQPQHF
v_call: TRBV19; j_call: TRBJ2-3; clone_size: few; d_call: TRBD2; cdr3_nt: TGTGCCAGTAGTTCCCCGGCTAGCGGGAGAACAGATACGCAGTATTTT; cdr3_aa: CASSSPASGRTDTQYF
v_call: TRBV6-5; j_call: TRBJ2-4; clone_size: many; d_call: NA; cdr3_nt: TGTGCCAGCAGTTACGAGGGAAACATTCAGTACTTC; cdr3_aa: CASSYEGNIQYF
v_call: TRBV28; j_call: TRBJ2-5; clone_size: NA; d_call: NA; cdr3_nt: TGTGCCAGCAGTCGGACAGTGGGGCAGTTTGAGACCCAGTACTTC; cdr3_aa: CASSRTVGQFETQYF
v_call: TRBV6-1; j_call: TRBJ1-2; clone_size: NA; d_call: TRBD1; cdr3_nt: TGTGCCAGCAGTCATTCCGGGACAGGGATCTATGGCTACACCTTC; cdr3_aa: CASSHSGTGIYGYTF
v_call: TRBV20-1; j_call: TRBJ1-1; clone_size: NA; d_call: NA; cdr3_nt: TGCAGTGCTAGAGCCTTCAGGGATCTAGAGGGGAACACTGAAGCTTTCTTT; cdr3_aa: CSARAFRDLEGNTEAFF
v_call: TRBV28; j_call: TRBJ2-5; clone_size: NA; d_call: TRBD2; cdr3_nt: TGTGCCAGCAGTTTATCGGGCGGGACTACCGGGGAGACCCAGTACTTC; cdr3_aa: CASSLSGGTTGETQYF
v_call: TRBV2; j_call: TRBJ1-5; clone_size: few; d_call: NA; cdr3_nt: TGTGCCAGCAGTCGGGGCGCAGGGCAGCCCCAGCATTTT; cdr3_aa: CASSRGAGQPQHF
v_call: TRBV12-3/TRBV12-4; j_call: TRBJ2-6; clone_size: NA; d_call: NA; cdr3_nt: TGTGCCAGCAGTTTATTCCTCCGTCTCTCTGGGGCCAACGTCCTGACTTTC; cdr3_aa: CASSLFLRLSGANVLTF
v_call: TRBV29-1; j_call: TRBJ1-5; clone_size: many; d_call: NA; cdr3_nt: TGCAGCGTTGGGGGGTTAAACAATCAGCCCCAGCATTTT; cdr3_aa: CSVGGLNNQPQHF
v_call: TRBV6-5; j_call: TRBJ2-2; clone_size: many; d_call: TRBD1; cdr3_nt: TGTGCCAGCAGGGGACAGGGAGAAGCCGGGGAGCTGTTTTTT; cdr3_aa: CASRGQGEAGELFF
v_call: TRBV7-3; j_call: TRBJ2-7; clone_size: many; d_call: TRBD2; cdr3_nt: TGTGCCAGCAGCTTAGGAGTAGCGGGAGCGTACGAGCAGTACTTC; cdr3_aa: CASSLGVAGAYEQYF
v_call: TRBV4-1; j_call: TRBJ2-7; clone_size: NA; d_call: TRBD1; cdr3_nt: TGCGCCAGCAGCCAAGTTCAGGGGGCTTACGAGCAGTACTTC; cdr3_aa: CASSQVQGAYEQYF
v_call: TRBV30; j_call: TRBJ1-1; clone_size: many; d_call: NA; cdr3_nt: TGTGCCTGGTTTGGCTTGTCTTATAGGTGGGACACTGAAGCTTTCTTT; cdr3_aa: CAWFGLSYRWDTEAFF
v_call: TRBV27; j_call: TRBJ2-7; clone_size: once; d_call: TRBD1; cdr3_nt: TGTGCCAGCAGTCTCCGGGACAGGGACTACGAGCAGTACTTC; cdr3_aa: CASSLRDRDYEQYF
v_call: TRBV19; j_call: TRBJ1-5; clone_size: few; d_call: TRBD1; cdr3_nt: TGTGCCAGTAGTATCGCCGGACAGGGCAATCAGCCCCAGCATTTT; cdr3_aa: CASSIAGQGNQPQHF
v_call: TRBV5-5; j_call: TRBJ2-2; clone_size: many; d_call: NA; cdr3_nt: TGTGCCAGCAGCTTGACTAGCCAGACCGGGGAGCTGTTTTTT; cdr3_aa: CASSLTSQTGELFF
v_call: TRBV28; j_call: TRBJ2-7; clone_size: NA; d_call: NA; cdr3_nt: TGTGCCAGCAGTTTGGGCGGAGGGGGGACCTACGAGCAGTACTTC; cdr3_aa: CASSLGGGGTYEQYF
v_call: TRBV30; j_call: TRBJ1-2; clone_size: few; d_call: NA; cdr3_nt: TGTGCCTGGAAAACGGGGTTGGCTGGCTACACCTTC; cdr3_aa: CAWKTGLAGYTF
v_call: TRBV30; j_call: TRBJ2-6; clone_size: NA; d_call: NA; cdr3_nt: TGTGCCTGGGGAATCTCTGGGGCCAACGTCCTGACTTTC; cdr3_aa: CAWGISGANVLTF
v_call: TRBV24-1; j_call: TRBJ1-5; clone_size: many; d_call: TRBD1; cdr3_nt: TGTGCCACTGGCCAGGGGGGTCAGCCCCAGCATTTT; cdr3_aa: CATGQGGQPQHF
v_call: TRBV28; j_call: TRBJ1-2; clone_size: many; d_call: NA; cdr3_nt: TGTGCCAGCAGTTTTGCTAACGGCTACACCTTC; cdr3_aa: CASSFANGYTF
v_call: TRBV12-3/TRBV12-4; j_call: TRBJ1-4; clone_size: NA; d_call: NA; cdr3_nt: TGTGCCAGCAGCCGGACAGCTGGTAATGAAAAACTGTTTTTT; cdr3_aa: CASSRTAGNEKLFF
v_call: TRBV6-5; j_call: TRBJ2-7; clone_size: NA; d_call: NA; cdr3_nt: TGTGCCAGCAGTTACTCGAGAACCACTAGCTACGAGCAGTACTTC; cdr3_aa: CASSYSRTTSYEQYF
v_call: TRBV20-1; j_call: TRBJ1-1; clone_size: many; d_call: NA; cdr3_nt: TGCAGTGTCCTAGGATGGGGGGCTAACACTGAAGCTTTCTTT; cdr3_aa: CSVLGWGANTEAFF
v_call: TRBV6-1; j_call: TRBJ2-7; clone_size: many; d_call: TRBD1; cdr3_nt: TGTGCCAGCAGTCCCCCGGGACAGGGGTCCGAGCAGTACTTC; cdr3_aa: CASSPPGQGSEQYF
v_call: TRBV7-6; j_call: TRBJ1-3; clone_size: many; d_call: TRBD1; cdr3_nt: TGTGCCAGCAGCGCATTTACAGGGGTTGCTGGAAACACCATATATTTT; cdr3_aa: CASSAFTGVAGNTIYF
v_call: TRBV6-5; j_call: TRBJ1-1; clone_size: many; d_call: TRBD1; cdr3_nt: TGTGCCAGTGGACAGGGGGCGGGTGAAGCTTTCTTT; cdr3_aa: CASGQGAGEAFF
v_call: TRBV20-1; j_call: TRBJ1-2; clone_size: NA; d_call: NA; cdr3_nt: TGCAGTGCTGCTCGATCGGGTGCTAACTATGGCTACACCTTC; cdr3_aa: CSAARSGANYGYTF
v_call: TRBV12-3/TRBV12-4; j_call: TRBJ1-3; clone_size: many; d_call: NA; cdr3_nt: TGTGCCATCATAAGGCCCCTGGACACCATATATTTT; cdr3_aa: CAIIRPLDTIYF
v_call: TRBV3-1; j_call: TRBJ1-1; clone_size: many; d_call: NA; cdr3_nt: TGTGCCAGCAGCCAAAGGGACGTAGGCACTGAAGCTTTCTTT; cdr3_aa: CASSQRDVGTEAFF
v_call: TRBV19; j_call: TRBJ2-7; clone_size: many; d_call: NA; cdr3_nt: TGTGCCAGTAGAGTAGTTCCCGCCTACGAGCAGTACTTC; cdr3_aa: CASRVVPAYEQYF
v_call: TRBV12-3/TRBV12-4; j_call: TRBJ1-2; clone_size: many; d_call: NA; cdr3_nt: TGTGCCAGCAGCAAAAACGCACGGACCGGTGGCTACACCTTC; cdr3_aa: CASSKNARTGGYTF
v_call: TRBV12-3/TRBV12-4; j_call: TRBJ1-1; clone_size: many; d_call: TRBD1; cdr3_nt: TGTGCCAGCAGCCTCGGAGGGGGCGGCACTGAAGCTTTCTTT; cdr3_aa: CASSLGGGGTEAFF
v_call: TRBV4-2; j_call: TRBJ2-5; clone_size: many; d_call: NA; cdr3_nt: TGTGCCAGCAGCCAAGGAGTATTCGGGGAGACCCAGTACTTC; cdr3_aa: CASSQGVFGETQYF
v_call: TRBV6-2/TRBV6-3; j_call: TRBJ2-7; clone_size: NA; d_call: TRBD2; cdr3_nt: TGTGCCAGCAGTTACTCGACTAGCGGGAGAGGTGAGCAGTACTTC; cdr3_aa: CASSYSTSGRGEQYF
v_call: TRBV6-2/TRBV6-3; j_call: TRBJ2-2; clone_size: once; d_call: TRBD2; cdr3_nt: TGTGCCAGCAGTTACTCGAGTTCCCTAGCGGGAGGAACCGGGGAGCTGTTTTTT; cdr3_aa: CASSYSSSLAGGTGELFF
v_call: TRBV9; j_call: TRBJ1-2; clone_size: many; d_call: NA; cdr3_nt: TGTGCCAGCAGCGTCTCGGGGGATCCTTATGGCTACACCTTC; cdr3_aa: CASSVSGDPYGYTF
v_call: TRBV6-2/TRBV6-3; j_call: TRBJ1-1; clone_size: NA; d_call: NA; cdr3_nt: TGTGCCAGCAGAACTCACAGGAAAGCTTTCTTT; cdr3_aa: CASRTHRKAFF
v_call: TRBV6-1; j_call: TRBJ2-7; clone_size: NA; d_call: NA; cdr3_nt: TGTGCCAGCAGTGGGCATCCCGGACGCAATGGGGAGCAGTACTTC; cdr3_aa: CASSGHPGRNGEQYF
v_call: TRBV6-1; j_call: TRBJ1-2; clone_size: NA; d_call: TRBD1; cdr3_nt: TGTGCCAGCAGCCTGACCCCGACAGGGTTCTATGGCTACACCTTC; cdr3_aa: CASSLTPTGFYGYTF